This T cell receptor beta chain derives from a study of CD8 T cells in ankylosing spondylitis. The germline gives CDR1 SGHVS, CDR2 FNYEAQ. With 5 bases clipped from V and 2 bases from J, the junction kept 8 bases outside the gene matches. CDR3 length: 15 residues. Using its own MiXCR run on the 5' RACE reads, TCRdb lists one record per CDR3 protein. The profile shows about 360,000 distinct CDR3 sequences, roughly 20% of them singletons. Concerning this clonotype itself: The antigen is not known.

Study results and limitations: Prior literature has documented some motif variants in synovial fluid and blood from reactive arthritis.

Sequenced input: blood, either unsorted or a sorted T cell fraction (not recorded which). The clonotype comes from a male donor with ankylosing spondylitis or in good health (not recorded which). The chain joins TRBV7-6 to TRBJ1-1; 7 bases are a match to TRBD1. As DNA, the CDR3 is TGTGCCAGCAGCGAATGGGGACAGACAAACACTGAAGCTTTCTTT. Translation: CASSEWGQTNTEAFF.